The rows below give T cell receptor beta chains drawn from one sample of a study of cytomegalovirus exposure and HLA in healthy donors. Sequencing used immunoSEQ multiplex PCR; TCRdb keeps in-frame clones, though not all of them. The sample has about 84,000 clones, around 66% seen once. Sequenced: PBMCs. These receptors were obtained from a woman between 35 and 50 years old in good health and CMV-seropositive. Each CDR3 is given with its conserved first and last residue. Fields, in order: CDR3 length, D gene, clone size, J gene, V gene, CDR3 DNA, CDR3 protein. D genes are given only for firm matches. Where a row states a size, it is once, few, many or the class of an expanded clone; other rows omit it.

CDR3 length: 15
D gene: TRBD1
clone size: few
J gene: TRBJ2-2
V gene: TRBV7-9
CDR3 DNA: TGTGCCAGCAGCTCTCAGGGGACAGGGTTCGGGGAGCTGTTTTTT
CDR3 protein: CASSSQGTGFGELFF

CDR3 length: 15
D gene: TRBD1
clone size: few
J gene: TRBJ2-2
V gene: TRBV19
CDR3 DNA: TGTGCCAGCTTTCCGGGACAGGAGCGCACCGGGGAGCTGTTTTTT
CDR3 protein: CASFPGQERTGELFF

CDR3 length: 14
D gene: .
clone size: .
J gene: TRBJ2-5
V gene: TRBV10-3
CDR3 DNA: TGTGCCATCAGTGAGTCGGGCAGCCAAGAGACCCAGTACTTC
CDR3 protein: CAISESGSQETQYF

CDR3 length: 18
D gene: .
clone size: .
J gene: TRBJ2-3
V gene: TRBV15
CDR3 DNA: TGTGCCACCAGCAGAGATGCGTCTAGGGGGATGGTCACAGATACGCAGTATTTT
CDR3 protein: CATSRDASRGMVTDTQYF

CDR3 length: 15
D gene: .
clone size: .
J gene: TRBJ1-1
V gene: TRBV18
CDR3 DNA: TGTGCCAGCTCACCCCGGACAGAGCTGAACACTGAAGCTTTCTTT
CDR3 protein: CASSPRTELNTEAFF

CDR3 length: 17
D gene: .
clone size: .
J gene: TRBJ1-4
V gene: TRBV27
CDR3 DNA: TGTGCCAGCAGTTTATCAAGCGTGGGGGGGACTAATGAAAAACTGTTTTTT
CDR3 protein: CASSLSSVGGTNEKLFF

CDR3 length: 12
D gene: .
clone size: .
J gene: TRBJ2-7
V gene: TRBV6-1
CDR3 DNA: TGTGCCAGCAGTGAAGGTCAGCGTGATAGTTACTTC
CDR3 protein: CASSEGQRDSYF

CDR3 length: 14
D gene: TRBD1
clone size: .
J gene: TRBJ1-2
V gene: TRBV5-1
CDR3 DNA: TGCGCCAGCAGCTCCGGGACAGGGGGTAATGGCTACACCTTC
CDR3 protein: CASSSGTGGNGYTF

CDR3 length: 13
D gene: .
clone size: .
J gene: TRBJ2-5
V gene: TRBV5-4
CDR3 DNA: TGTGCCAGCAGCCTGAGATCCGGGGAGACCCAGTACTTC
CDR3 protein: CASSLRSGETQYF

CDR3 length: 15
D gene: .
clone size: few
J gene: TRBJ2-6
V gene: TRBV25-1
CDR3 DNA: TGTGCCAGCAACCTGCGGGACTCTGGGGCCAACGTCCTGACTTTC
CDR3 protein: CASNLRDSGANVLTF

CDR3 length: 14
D gene: TRBD1
clone size: .
J gene: TRBJ1-2
V gene: TRBV6-1
CDR3 DNA: TGTGCCAGCAGTGGGCAGGGGGTAATTGGTGGCTACACCTTC
CDR3 protein: CASSGQGVIGGYTF

CDR3 length: 15
D gene: TRBD2
clone size: few
J gene: TRBJ2-1
V gene: TRBV19
CDR3 DNA: TGTGCCAGTAGTATGCTAGCGGGGGGAGACAATGAGCAGTTCTTC
CDR3 protein: CASSMLAGGDNEQFF

CDR3 length: 16
D gene: TRBD2
clone size: .
J gene: TRBJ2-3
V gene: TRBV4-1
CDR3 DNA: TGCGCCAGCAGCCAAGACGGGACTAGCGGCACAGATACGCAGTATTTT
CDR3 protein: CASSQDGTSGTDTQYF

CDR3 length: 15
D gene: .
clone size: .
J gene: TRBJ2-6
V gene: TRBV18
CDR3 DNA: TGTGCCAGCTCACCACAAGAGACTGGGGCCAACGTCCTGACTTTC
CDR3 protein: CASSPQETGANVLTF

CDR3 length: 15
D gene: .
clone size: .
J gene: TRBJ2-5
V gene: TRBV28
CDR3 DNA: TGTGCCAGCAGTTTGTTTACAGGGTCCCAAGAGACCCAGTACTTC
CDR3 protein: CASSLFTGSQETQYF

CDR3 length: 14
D gene: TRBD1
clone size: .
J gene: TRBJ2-3
V gene: TRBV6-4
CDR3 DNA: TGTGCCAGCAGTCCACCGGGACAGGGGGCGCGGCGGTATTTT
CDR3 protein: CASSPPGQGARRYF

CDR3 length: 13
D gene: .
clone size: few
J gene: TRBJ1-1
V gene: TRBV6-1
CDR3 DNA: TGTGCCAGCAGTGAACGGGTTGACACTGAAGCTTTCTTT
CDR3 protein: CASSERVDTEAFF

CDR3 length: 18
D gene: TRBD1
clone size: .
J gene: TRBJ2-1
V gene: TRBV28
CDR3 DNA: TGTGCCAGCAGTCTACTACCATTAAGGGACAGGGAGAACAATGAGCAGTTCTTC
CDR3 protein: CASSLLPLRDRENNEQFF

CDR3 length: 15
D gene: TRBD1
clone size: few
J gene: TRBJ2-7
V gene: TRBV6-5
CDR3 DNA: TGTGCCAGCAGCAGCCATGAGACAGGGGGAAACGAGCAGTACTTC
CDR3 protein: CASSSHETGGNEQYF

CDR3 length: 16
D gene: .
clone size: .
J gene: TRBJ2-7
V gene: TRBV11-2
CDR3 DNA: TGTGCCAGCAGCTTACGGAGGGGTCCGTTGTCCTACGAGCAGTACTTC
CDR3 protein: CASSLRRGPLSYEQYF

CDR3 length: 17
D gene: TRBD2
clone size: .
J gene: TRBJ2-1
V gene: TRBV30
CDR3 DNA: TGTGCCTGGACTGTCGGAGCGGGAGGTGGCTCCTACAATGAGCAGTTCTTC
CDR3 protein: CAWTVGAGGGSYNEQFF

CDR3 length: 11
D gene: .
clone size: few
J gene: TRBJ1-2
V gene: TRBV29-1
CDR3 DNA: TGCAGCGTTGAACTGGGGGGAGGCTACACCTTC
CDR3 protein: CSVELGGGYTF

CDR3 length: 14
D gene: .
clone size: .
J gene: TRBJ1-2
V gene: TRBV7-2
CDR3 DNA: TGTGCCAGCAGCCCAGGCTGGCCGCACTATGGCTACACCTTC
CDR3 protein: CASSPGWPHYGYTF

CDR3 length: 17
D gene: TRBD1
clone size: .
J gene: TRBJ2-7
V gene: TRBV19
CDR3 DNA: TGTGCCAGTAGTATATCGAATGCGGGGGGACAGGGGGCCGAGCAGTACTTC
CDR3 protein: CASSISNAGGQGAEQYF

CDR3 length: 14
D gene: .
clone size: .
J gene: TRBJ1-2
V gene: TRBV2
CDR3 DNA: TGTGCCAGCGATGAACAGGGCAATGGCTATGGCTACACCTTC
CDR3 protein: CASDEQGNGYGYTF

CDR3 length: 15
D gene: .
clone size: .
J gene: TRBJ1-2
V gene: TRBV4-3
CDR3 DNA: TGCGCCAGCAGCCAAGAGGGAGGGGAGATTTATGGCTACACCTTC
CDR3 protein: CASSQEGGEIYGYTF

CDR3 length: 15
D gene: TRBD1
clone size: .
J gene: TRBJ1-1
V gene: TRBV11-2
CDR3 DNA: TGTGCCAGCAGAGCTACCGGGACAGTGAACACTGAAGCTTTCTTT
CDR3 protein: CASRATGTVNTEAFF

CDR3 length: 16
D gene: TRBD1
clone size: .
J gene: TRBJ2-5
V gene: TRBV14
CDR3 DNA: TGTGCCAGCAGCCAAGGGACAGGGAGAACCCAAGAGACCCAGTACTTC
CDR3 protein: CASSQGTGRTQETQYF

CDR3 length: 18
D gene: .
clone size: medium-sized
J gene: TRBJ2-2
V gene: TRBV21-1
CDR3 DNA: TGTGCCAGCAGCAATCGATCTACCGGGACACCTGGGACCGGGGAGCTGTTTTTT
CDR3 protein: CASSNRSTGTPGTGELFF

CDR3 length: 16
D gene: .
clone size: .
J gene: TRBJ2-3
V gene: TRBV18
CDR3 DNA: TGTGCCAGCTCACCAAACGCTAGAGTGGGCACAGATACGCAGTATTTT
CDR3 protein: CASSPNARVGTDTQYF

CDR3 length: 14
D gene: TRBD1
clone size: .
J gene: TRBJ1-5
V gene: TRBV7-6
CDR3 DNA: TGTGCCAGCAGCCCCGGGACAGACAATCAGCCCCAGCATTTT
CDR3 protein: CASSPGTDNQPQHF

CDR3 length: 16
D gene: TRBD2
clone size: few
J gene: TRBJ2-7
V gene: TRBV2
CDR3 DNA: TGTGCCACACGCAGGGGACTAGCGTTATCCACCTACGAGCAGTACTTC
CDR3 protein: CATRRGLALSTYEQYF

CDR3 length: 16
D gene: TRBD2
clone size: .
J gene: TRBJ2-5
V gene: TRBV5-1
CDR3 DNA: TGCGCCAGCAGCTTGGGGGCTAGCGGGAGCATGGAGACCCAGTACTTC
CDR3 protein: CASSLGASGSMETQYF

CDR3 length: 14
D gene: .
clone size: few
J gene: TRBJ2-1
V gene: TRBV6-5
CDR3 DNA: TGTGCCAGCAGTCCAATTGGGGAGAGAGATGAGCAGTTCTTC
CDR3 protein: CASSPIGERDEQFF

CDR3 length: 11
D gene: .
clone size: .
J gene: TRBJ1-2
V gene: TRBV30
CDR3 DNA: TGTGCCTTGGACAGATTCTATGGCTACACCTTC
CDR3 protein: CALDRFYGYTF

CDR3 length: 12
D gene: .
clone size: .
J gene: TRBJ1-5
V gene: TRBV27
CDR3 DNA: TGTGCCAGCAGTTTCCTAGATCAGCCCCAGCATTTT
CDR3 protein: CASSFLDQPQHF

CDR3 length: 13
D gene: TRBD2
clone size: .
J gene: TRBJ2-2
V gene: TRBV27
CDR3 DNA: TGTGCCAGCAGTTTATGGGGAGGGGGGGAGCTGTTTTTT
CDR3 protein: CASSLWGGGELFF

CDR3 length: 13
D gene: TRBD2
clone size: .
J gene: TRBJ2-1
V gene: TRBV10-3
CDR3 DNA: TGTGCCACCGCCCAGCGGGAGTACAATGAGCAGTTCTTC
CDR3 protein: CATAQREYNEQFF

CDR3 length: 14
D gene: .
clone size: medium-sized
J gene: TRBJ2-3
V gene: TRBV2
CDR3 DNA: TGTGCCAGCAGTGAACAGGGGAGCACAGATACGCAGTATTTT
CDR3 protein: CASSEQGSTDTQYF

CDR3 length: 16
D gene: TRBD1
clone size: few
J gene: TRBJ2-7
V gene: TRBV11-2
CDR3 DNA: TGTGCCAGCAGCTCAGTCGACAGGGAATCTGTCTACGAGCAGTACTTC
CDR3 protein: CASSSVDRESVYEQYF

CDR3 length: 11
D gene: .
clone size: .
J gene: TRBJ1-2
V gene: TRBV29-1
CDR3 DNA: TGCAGCGTTGTTCAGGCGTCTGGCTACACCTTC
CDR3 protein: CSVVQASGYTF

CDR3 length: 15
D gene: TRBD2
clone size: .
J gene: TRBJ2-1
V gene: TRBV9
CDR3 DNA: TGTGCCAGCAGTAGCGGGAGTTGGGTCTACAATGAGCAGTTCTTC
CDR3 protein: CASSSGSWVYNEQFF

CDR3 length: 13
D gene: .
clone size: few
J gene: TRBJ2-5
V gene: TRBV7-3
CDR3 DNA: TGTGCCAGCAGCTTAAACGGGAGAGAGACCCAGTACTTC
CDR3 protein: CASSLNGRETQYF

CDR3 length: 16
D gene: TRBD1
clone size: .
J gene: TRBJ2-3
V gene: TRBV5-1
CDR3 DNA: TGCGCCAGCAGCTTTGACCGACAGGGGGGGACAGATACGCAGTATTTT
CDR3 protein: CASSFDRQGGTDTQYF

CDR3 length: 18
D gene: .
clone size: .
J gene: TRBJ2-2
V gene: TRBV5-4
CDR3 DNA: TGTGCCAGCAGCCTGTCCGGCCCTCAGGGTTTAAGGACCGGGGAGCTGTTTTTT
CDR3 protein: CASSLSGPQGLRTGELFF

CDR3 length: 13
D gene: TRBD1
clone size: .
J gene: TRBJ2-7
V gene: TRBV10-3
CDR3 DNA: TGTGCCATCAGTGAGACAGGGGGCGACGAGCAGTACTTC
CDR3 protein: CAISETGGDEQYF

CDR3 length: 14
D gene: TRBD1
clone size: .
J gene: TRBJ2-7
V gene: TRBV28
CDR3 DNA: TGTGCCAGCAGAGGGACAGCCACTACCTACGAGCAGTACTTC
CDR3 protein: CASRGTATTYEQYF

CDR3 length: 16
D gene: TRBD1
clone size: .
J gene: TRBJ1-2
V gene: TRBV4-3
CDR3 DNA: TGCGCCAGCAGCCAAAAGAGACAGGGGGCTAACTATGGCTACACCTTC
CDR3 protein: CASSQKRQGANYGYTF

CDR3 length: 15
D gene: TRBD2
clone size: .
J gene: TRBJ2-1
V gene: TRBV6-4
CDR3 DNA: TGTGCCAGCAGTAGACTAGCGGACTCCTACAATGAGCAGTTCTTC
CDR3 protein: CASSRLADSYNEQFF

CDR3 length: 13
D gene: .
clone size: .
J gene: TRBJ2-1
V gene: TRBV2
CDR3 DNA: TGTGCCAGCAATCCTACCCCCGACAATGAGCAGTTCTTC
CDR3 protein: CASNPTPDNEQFF

CDR3 length: 12
D gene: .
clone size: few
J gene: TRBJ2-7
V gene: TRBV5-4
CDR3 DNA: TGTGCCATCATGGGACTTAACTACGAGCAGTACTTC
CDR3 protein: CAIMGLNYEQYF

CDR3 length: 15
D gene: TRBD1
clone size: .
J gene: TRBJ1-2
V gene: TRBV5-1
CDR3 DNA: TGCGCCAGCAGCTGGGGGGCCACAGGGGACTATGGCTACACCTTC
CDR3 protein: CASSWGATGDYGYTF

CDR3 length: 16
D gene: .
clone size: .
J gene: TRBJ2-4
V gene: TRBV2
CDR3 DNA: TGTGCCAGCAGTGAATACGCTATCCTAGCCAAAAACATTCAGTACTTC
CDR3 protein: CASSEYAILAKNIQYF

CDR3 length: 12
D gene: .
clone size: .
J gene: TRBJ1-2
V gene: TRBV10-3
CDR3 DNA: TGTGCCATCAGAACGACAGCAGATGGCTACACCTTC
CDR3 protein: CAIRTTADGYTF

CDR3 length: 12
D gene: TRBD1
clone size: .
J gene: TRBJ1-1
V gene: TRBV2
CDR3 DNA: TGTGCCAGCAACAGCAGGGGGCTTGAAGCTTTCTTT
CDR3 protein: CASNSRGLEAFF

CDR3 length: 18
D gene: TRBD2
clone size: .
J gene: TRBJ2-7
V gene: TRBV13
CDR3 DNA: TGTGCCAGCAGCCCGACGGGACTAGCGGGAGATACAACCTACGAGCAGTACTTC
CDR3 protein: CASSPTGLAGDTTYEQYF

CDR3 length: 15
D gene: TRBD2
clone size: .
J gene: TRBJ2-1
V gene: TRBV5-1
CDR3 DNA: TGCGCCAGCGGCCAAAATAGCGGGACCTACAATGAGCAGTTCTTC
CDR3 protein: CASGQNSGTYNEQFF

CDR3 length: 12
D gene: .
clone size: .
J gene: TRBJ1-1
V gene: TRBV6-5
CDR3 DNA: TGTGCCAGCAGTTACGTGTCCGGTGAAGCTTTCTTT
CDR3 protein: CASSYVSGEAFF

CDR3 length: 15
D gene: .
clone size: .
J gene: TRBJ2-1
V gene: TRBV18
CDR3 DNA: TGTGCCAGCTCACCACCCTCTAAACAGGTAGATGAGCAGTTCTTC
CDR3 protein: CASSPPSKQVDEQFF

CDR3 length: 15
D gene: TRBD2
clone size: .
J gene: TRBJ2-5
V gene: TRBV28
CDR3 DNA: TGTGCCAGCACCCTTTGGGGGCCGGGGGGGGAGACCCAGTACTTC
CDR3 protein: CASTLWGPGGETQYF